One and the same sample provided the 24 T cell receptor beta chains below, sequenced in a study of CD8 T cells in ankylosing spondylitis. TCRdb called the 5' RACE reads again in MiXCR, with one record for every CDR3 protein. Of 150,000 to 200,000 distinct CDR3 sequences in the sample, 9.8% were seen once. The specimen sequenced was blood, either unsorted or a sorted T cell fraction (not recorded which). These receptors were obtained from a female donor with ankylosing spondylitis or in good health (not recorded which).

The V and J genes are TRBV10-3 and TRBJ2-1, with D hard to call. Trimming pared 11 bases from V and 15 bases from J, leaving 11 bases between. The CDR3 runs to 8 residues. Germline values: CDR1 ENHRY, CDR2 SYGVKD. CDR3 sequence: CAPSARFF. DNA of the CDR3: TGTGCCCCGAGTGCACGGTTCTTC.

This clonotype turned up a few times. A clone one base away is much larger, so this may be a read error. The J gene is TRBJ2-1, the V gene TRBV7-9; D not resolved. The CDR3 length is 11 residues. CDR1 and CDR2 from the germline V gene are SEHNR and FQNEAQ (reference sequence). Trimming shortened V by 7 bases and J by 0 bases, and 1 base separated the two germline ends. The CDR3 sequence is CASNSYNEQFF. The CDR3 DNA is TGTGCCAGCAACTCCTACAATGAGCAGTTCTTC.

This clonotype was seen only a few times. This chain joins TRBV12-3 or TRBV12-4 and TRBJ2-4; no clear D. V lost 8 bases to trimming and J lost 9 bases, with 11 bases between them. This CDR3 is built from 11 residues. CDR3 residues: CASSNTGIQYF. CDR3 bases: TGTGCCAGCTCCAACACGGGCATTCAGTACTTC.

This clonotype came up many times. The V call is TRBV12-3 or TRBV12-4, the J call TRBJ2-1; D gene unclear. The V end lost 5 bases, the J end lost 5 bases, and 13 bases lay between the germline ends. This CDR3 has 14 amino acids. CDR3 amino acids: CASSPPGAHNEQFF. The DNA of the CDR3 is TGTGCCAGCAGTCCACCGGGCGCCCACAATGAGCAGTTCTTC.

V usage is TRBV27 and J usage is TRBJ2-2; D is tentatively TRBD1 or TRBD2 (5 bases each). Germline V lookup: CDR1 MNHEY, CDR2 SMNVEV (reference sequence). Trimming removed 5 bases from V and 7 bases from J, with 11 bases in between. The CDR3 is 13 residues long. The CDR3 DNA reads as TGTGCCAGCAGTAACTTTGGGGGCGGGGAGCTGTTTTTT. The encoded protein is CASSNFGGGELFF.

In this sample, this clonotype turned up many times. The chain is built from TRBV12-3 or TRBV12-4 and TRBJ1-2; the D gene is possibly TRBD1 (6 bases). Trimming removed 3 bases at V and 0 bases at J, with 11 bases between. The CDR3 runs to 15 residues. The CDR3 loop reads CASSLTGPANYGYTF. CDR3 DNA: TGTGCCAGCAGTTTGACAGGCCCAGCTAACTATGGCTACACCTTC.

This chain uses TRBV5-6 with TRBJ2-3; D tentatively reads TRBD1 or TRBD2 (5 bases each). The V end lost 4 bases, the J end lost 8 bases, and 11 bases lay between the germline ends. Germline CDR1 is SGHDT and CDR2 is YYEEEE. The CDR3 runs to 12 residues. CDR3 DNA: TGTGCCAGCAGCCTCGGGGCTGGTACGCAGTATTTT. The encoded protein is CASSLGAGTQYF.

The V gene is TRBV4-3, the J gene TRBJ1-3, with D hard to call. The germline V gene has CDR1 LGHNA and CDR2 YSLEER. The V and J ends lost 1 base and 3 bases respectively, with 13 bases between them. The CDR3 is 16 amino acids. The CDR3 is CASSQGPIRGGNTIYF. Written as DNA, the CDR3 is TGCGCCAGCAGCCAAGGACCCATCCGGGGTGGAAACACCATATATTTT.

V and J are TRBV28 and TRBJ1-6; the D gene is possibly TRBD1 (6 bases). The germline V gene has CDR1 MDHEN and CDR2 SYDVKM. This CDR3 has 15 residues. V was cut by 6 bases and J by 0 bases, with 9 bases left in between. The CDR3 protein is CASSVDSSYNSPLHF. CDR3 DNA sequence: TGTGCCAGCAGCGTGGACAGCTCCTATAATTCACCCCTCCACTTT.

The chain employs TRBV7-9 and TRBJ2-2, with D uncertain. V lost 5 bases and J 6 bases, leaving 13 bases between the germline ends. Germline values: CDR1 SEHNR, CDR2 FQNEAQ (reference sequence). CDR3 length: 14 residues. The CDR3 DNA reads as TGTGCCAGCAGCCCCCCTACCCGGGCCGGGGAGCTGTTTTTT. Amino acid sequence: CASSPPTRAGELFF.

The chain uses TRBV28 and TRBJ2-7; 8 bases fit TRBD2. The V segment lost 2 bases and the J segment 6 bases; nucleotides outside the gene matches: 6. This CDR3 has 14 residues. CDR1 and CDR2 from the germline V gene are MDHEN and SYDVKM. The CDR3 region is CASSLRTSHAEQYF. As DNA, the CDR3 is TGTGCCAGCAGTTTAAGGACTAGCCATGCCGAGCAGTACTTC. Variable domain in full (rest from reference TRBV28 and TRBJ2-7): DVKVTQSSRYLVKRTGEKVFLECVQDMDHENMFWYRQDPGLGLRLIYFSYDVKMKEKGDIPEGYSVSREKKERFSLILESASTNQTSMYLCASSLRTSHAEQYFGPGTRLTVT.

CDR3 loop: CSPNLGSGRTDTQYF. CDR3 nucleotide sequence: TGCAGTCCTAACCTCGGTAGCGGGAGAACAGATACGCAGTATTTT. This chain connects TRBV20-1 to TRBJ2-3, with 9 bases fitting TRBD2. Losses at the gene ends were 8 bases for V and 3 bases for J; bases not matched to a gene: 12. Germline lookup yields CDR1 DFQATT and CDR2 SNEGSKA (reference sequence). The CDR3 has 15 amino acids.

The rearrangement links TRBV5-4 to TRBJ2-1; a weak D match, TRBD2 (5 bases). V was trimmed by 2 bases and J by 7 bases, leaving 10 bases between them. Germline values: CDR1 SGHNT, CDR2 YYREEE (reference sequence). This CDR3 has 13 amino acids. The CDR3 spells CASSLGLTNEQFF. CDR3 DNA: TGTGCCAGCAGCTTAGGACTGACAAATGAGCAGTTCTTC.

V gene TRBV4-2 combines with J gene TRBJ2-1; D is uncertain. The germline V gene encodes CDR1 LGHNA and CDR2 YNFKEQ. V was cut by 3 bases and J by 0 bases, with 9 bases left in between. This CDR3 comprises 15 residues. CDR3 region: CASSQELTSYNEQFF. DNA of the CDR3: TGTGCCAGCAGCCAGGAACTCACCTCCTACAATGAGCAGTTCTTC.

The chain uses TRBV12-3 or TRBV12-4 and TRBJ2-1; 8 bases fit TRBD1. The trim removed 4 bases at V and 7 bases at J, leaving 6 bases unmatched. The CDR3 runs to 14 residues. This chain's CDR3 is CASSYQGARNEQFF. In DNA form, the CDR3 reads TGTGCCAGCAGTTACCAGGGGGCGAGGAATGAGCAGTTCTTC.

This clonotype appeared a few times. V and J are TRBV11-2 and TRBJ2-1; no clear D gene. V was clipped by 5 bases and J by 7 bases, with 21 bases between them. The CDR3 contains 16 residues. CDR1 and CDR2 (germline): SGHAT, FQNNGV. This CDR3 reads CASSHNNNLGLNEQFF. Written as DNA, the CDR3 is TGTGCCAGCAGCCACAACAATAACCTGGGTTTGAATGAGCAGTTCTTC.

The V call is TRBV9, the J call TRBJ2-1; D might be TRBD2 (6 bases). Trimming took off 0 bases at V and 2 bases at J, with 12 bases between the two ends. Germline V CDR1 and CDR2: SGDLS, YYNGEE. The CDR3 has 16 residues. The DNA for the CDR3 is TGTGCCAGCAGCGTAGGGGGTAGCGGCGCCTACAATGAGCAGTTCTTC. Protein product: CASSVGGSGAYNEQFF.

This clonotype was observed at least ten times. The rearrangement uses TRBV24-1 and TRBJ1-6, with D possibly TRBD1 on 5 matching bases. V lost 9 bases to trimming and J lost 4 bases, with 9 bases between them. The germline V gene has CDR1 KGHDR and CDR2 SFDVKD. This CDR3 is built from 13 residues. The CDR3 DNA is TGTGCCACCTTCAGGGATTATAATTCACCCCTCCACTTT. Protein sequence: CATFRDYNSPLHF.

At least ten counts were recorded for this clonotype. V is TRBV4-3 and J is TRBJ2-2; the D gene is possibly TRBD2 (6 bases). Germline V gives CDR1 LGHNA, CDR2 YSLEER. The CDR3 is made up of 14 amino acids. The V gene lost 3 bases and the J gene lost 7 bases, with 12 bases spanning the gap. In nucleotides, the CDR3 is TGCGCCAGCAGCCAGGACGGGGGAGGCGGGGAGCTGTTTTTT. Amino acid sequence: CASSQDGGGGELFF.

About this clonotype itself: A much more abundant neighbour one base away suggests this may be a read error. No conserved phenylalanine or tryptophan ends this CDR3, so it is likely a read error. The gene calls are TRBV7-9 and TRBJ2-1; D is possibly TRBD1 or TRBD2 (5 bases each). This CDR3 is built from 14 residues. Deletions cut 5 bases from V and 13 bases from J, with 21 bases between. Germline V lookup: CDR1 SEHNR, CDR2 FQNEAQ (reference sequence). The CDR3 here is CASSPPSGWDVQFS. In DNA, the CDR3 is TGTGCCAGCAGCCCGCCCTCGGGATGGGACGTTCAGTTCTCC.

This clonotype was recorded a few times. The genes are TRBV5-6 and TRBJ2-7; 8 nucleotides align to TRBD1. The J segment lost 3 bases and the V segment lost 2 bases, leaving 10 bases of the junction unmatched. Germline CDR1 SGHDT, CDR2 YYEEEE. CDR3 length: 16 residues. The CDR3, as DNA: TGTGCCAGCAGCTTAGGTTCCGGGACAGGCCACTACGAGCAGTACTTC. Translated: CASSLGSGTGHYEQYF.

This clonotype was detected only a few times. The J gene is TRBJ2-1, the V gene TRBV7-8; D ambiguous. This CDR3 spans 12 amino acids. Trimming left V 1 base short and J 9 bases short, with 7 bases between. Germline lookup yields CDR1 SGHVS and CDR2 FQNEAQ. The CDR3: CASSLDSSEQFF. The CDR3 coding sequence is TGTGCCAGCAGCTTAGACAGCTCTGAGCAGTTCTTC.

V usage is TRBV7-9 and J usage is TRBJ2-1, with D possibly TRBD1 on 6 matching bases. This CDR3 spans 13 amino acids. Trimming left V 4 bases short and J 9 bases short, with 13 bases between. In germline, CDR1 is SEHNR, CDR2 FQNEAQ (reference sequence). CDR3 amino acids: CASSSQGRTEQFF. The CDR3 DNA reads TGTGCCAGCAGCTCCCAGGGGCGTACTGAGCAGTTCTTC.

The chain links TRBV27 to TRBJ2-7; D ambiguous. Germline values: CDR1 MNHEY, CDR2 SMNVEV (reference sequence). The CDR3 runs to 12 residues. V dropped 6 bases and J dropped 3 bases, with 9 bases sitting between them. The CDR3 protein is CASSPNVYEQYF. CDR3 sequence (DNA): TGTGCCAGCAGCCCTAACGTCTACGAGCAGTACTTC.